This TCR beta chain was recovered during a study of immune characterization of retroperitoneal liposarcoma. TCRdb re-called the PCR reads through MiXCR, storing one row per CDR3 protein. This table holds approximately 11,000 distinct CDR3 sequences, around a quarter found once. In this sample, this clonotype turned up many times. CDR3 size: 16 residues. CDR1 MRHNA and CDR2 SNTAGT come from the germline V gene. V lost 5 bases to trimming and J lost 10 bases; unmatched junction nucleotides: 17. The chain has TRBV6-4 and TRBJ2-1; 7 bases fit TRBD1. The clonotype comes from a male donor with retroperitoneal liposarcoma. Sequencing used tumor tissue. Here the CDR3 DNA reads TGTGCCAGCAGTCCAAACACCGACAGGGCCTCCTACGAGCAGTTCTTC. Amino acids: CASSPNTDRASYEQFF.